The T cell receptor (beta chain) described here comes from a study of regulatory T cells in long-lasting Graves disease. Arm-PCR of CDR3 regions and iRepertoire HTBI primers were used to build TCR beta libraries. TCRdb re-called the multiplex PCR reads through MiXCR, storing one row per CDR3 protein. The data contain 350,000 to 400,000 distinct CDR3 sequences, around 15% of them singletons. The time point denotes: newly diagnosed GD, antithyroid drugs for less than 3 months. After RNA was extracted from PBMCs, the TCR library was made from it. Staff took roughly 8.8 milliliters of peripheral blood and put it into EDTA tubes. The CDR3 totals 11 residues. Germline V lookup: CDR1 MNHNS, CDR2 SASEGT. V dropped 6 bases and J dropped 3 bases, with 6 bases sitting between them. Study-wide results and limits: Authors noted too few samples as a limitation. Those with persistent disease had in common more public clonotypes (more than 2,500) than new patients (approximately 890).

This clonotype has at least ten counts. Antigen: not known. This same sample was also part of a study on T cells in Graves' hyperthyroidism and ophthalmopathy. From that paper: A model of 13 V-J pairs discriminated ophthalmopathy from stable hyperthyroidism.

The gene calls are TRBV6-1 and TRBJ2-7; D is unclear. This clonotype was obtained from a woman aged 18-29 years with Graves disease. The material sequenced was peripheral blood mononuclear cells (PBMCs), taken at new diagnosis, from a patient treated with antithyroid drugs. This CDR3 is CASRANYEQYF. In DNA form, the CDR3 reads TGTGCCAGCAGAGCGAACTACGAGCAGTACTTC.